Listed below are T cell receptor beta chains from one sample, sequenced in a study of T cells in localized non-small cell lung cancer. Assay: immunoSEQ multiplex PCR; the TCRdb copy retains only in-frame clones and omits some. This table holds about 2,500 clones, roughly 36% found once. The sequencing used lymph node tissue, collected before any cancer treatment. These TCRs come from a male donor at least 60 years old with stage II squamous cell lung carcinoma. Both conserved end residues are part of each CDR3. Fields, in order: D gene, clone size, V gene, J gene, CDR3 protein, CDR3 DNA. D genes are given only for firm matches. Not every row has a clone size; where given, it reads once, few, many or a size class.

d_call: TRBD1; clone_size: NA; v_call: TRBV14; j_call: TRBJ2-5; cdr3_aa: CASSQDLGQAETQYF; cdr3_nt: TGTGCCAGCAGCCAAGATTTGGGACAGGCGGAGACCCAGTACTTC
d_call: NA; clone_size: few; v_call: TRBV11-3; j_call: TRBJ2-1; cdr3_aa: CASSLFQGIQSDEQFF; cdr3_nt: TGTGCCAGCAGCTTGTTTCAGGGGATCCAGTCGGATGAGCAGTTCTTC
d_call: NA; clone_size: few; v_call: TRBV2; j_call: TRBJ1-5; cdr3_aa: CASSETAGYQPQHF; cdr3_nt: TGTGCCAGCAGTGAAACCGCCGGATATCAGCCCCAGCATTTT
d_call: NA; clone_size: few; v_call: TRBV9; j_call: TRBJ1-1; cdr3_aa: CASSVATGGALGAEAFF; cdr3_nt: TGTGCCAGCAGCGTAGCTACGGGGGGTGCCCTGGGTGCTGAAGCTTTCTTT
d_call: NA; clone_size: NA; v_call: TRBV30; j_call: TRBJ1-5; cdr3_aa: CAWTPGTSNQPQHF; cdr3_nt: TGTGCCTGGACTCCCGGGACGTCAAATCAGCCCCAGCATTTT
d_call: TRBD1; clone_size: once; v_call: TRBV18; j_call: TRBJ1-1; cdr3_aa: CASSVGQGNTEAFF; cdr3_nt: TGTGCCAGCTCAGTCGGACAGGGGAACACTGAAGCTTTCTTT
d_call: NA; clone_size: few; v_call: TRBV6-8; j_call: TRBJ1-2; cdr3_aa: CASRPVLNYGYTF; cdr3_nt: TGTGCCAGCAGGCCGGTCCTTAACTATGGCTACACCTTC
d_call: NA; clone_size: NA; v_call: TRBV19; j_call: TRBJ2-7; cdr3_aa: CTSSIAHGIEQYF; cdr3_nt: TGTACCAGTAGTATTGCCCACGGGATCGAGCAGTACTTC
d_call: NA; clone_size: NA; v_call: TRBV18; j_call: TRBJ2-1; cdr3_aa: CASSPIGDEQFF; cdr3_nt: TGTGCCAGCTCACCAATAGGGGATGAGCAGTTCTTC
d_call: NA; clone_size: NA; v_call: TRBV9; j_call: TRBJ2-1; cdr3_aa: CASSADYRYNEQFF; cdr3_nt: TGTGCCAGCAGCGCGGACTACCGGTACAATGAGCAGTTCTTC
d_call: NA; clone_size: NA; v_call: TRBV18; j_call: TRBJ2-5; cdr3_aa: CASSQKGRETQYF; cdr3_nt: TGTGCCAGCTCACAAAAGGGGAGGGAGACCCAGTACTTC
d_call: NA; clone_size: NA; v_call: TRBV6-8; j_call: TRBJ1-5; cdr3_aa: CASSQLQGAQPQHF; cdr3_nt: TGTGCCAGCAGTCAACTACAGGGCGCTCAGCCCCAGCATTTT
d_call: NA; clone_size: NA; v_call: TRBV19; j_call: TRBJ1-1; cdr3_aa: CATLLNTEAFF; cdr3_nt: TGTGCCACCCTTCTAAACACTGAAGCTTTCTTT
d_call: NA; clone_size: NA; v_call: TRBV11-3; j_call: TRBJ2-1; cdr3_aa: CASSFDPNSYNEQFF; cdr3_nt: TGTGCCAGCAGCTTCGACCCTAACTCCTACAATGAGCAGTTCTTC
d_call: NA; clone_size: few; v_call: TRBV23-1; j_call: TRBJ1-5; cdr3_aa: CASSHRDSIDRPPGNQPQHF; cdr3_nt: TGCGCCAGCAGTCATAGGGATTCGATAGACAGGCCCCCTGGCAATCAGCCCCAGCATTTT
d_call: NA; clone_size: NA; v_call: TRBV11-3; j_call: TRBJ2-3; cdr3_aa: CASSPRSPTGADTQYF; cdr3_nt: TGTGCCAGCAGCCCCCGTAGCCCCACGGGCGCAGATACGCAGTATTTT
d_call: NA; clone_size: NA; v_call: TRBV12-5; j_call: TRBJ2-1; cdr3_aa: CASGLGVSYNEQFF; cdr3_nt: TGTGCTAGTGGTTTGGGGGTGTCCTACAATGAGCAGTTCTTC
d_call: NA; clone_size: large; v_call: TRBV18; j_call: TRBJ1-1; cdr3_aa: CASSPQRVNTEAFF; cdr3_nt: TGTGCCAGCTCACCACAGAGAGTGAACACTGAAGCTTTCTTT
d_call: TRBD1; clone_size: few; v_call: TRBV6-8; j_call: TRBJ1-4; cdr3_aa: CASSYATGNEKLFF; cdr3_nt: TGTGCCAGCAGTTACGCGACAGGGAATGAAAAACTGTTTTTT
d_call: NA; clone_size: NA; v_call: TRBV14; j_call: TRBJ2-7; cdr3_aa: CASSPHLGRYEQYF; cdr3_nt: TGTGCCAGCAGCCCTCACTTGGGGAGATACGAGCAGTACTTC
d_call: TRBD1; clone_size: NA; v_call: TRBV14; j_call: TRBJ2-1; cdr3_aa: CASRQQGVEQFF; cdr3_nt: TGTGCCAGCAGACAACAGGGGGTTGAGCAGTTCTTC
d_call: NA; clone_size: NA; v_call: TRBV19; j_call: TRBJ1-1; cdr3_aa: CASSIFEDTEAFF; cdr3_nt: TGTGCCAGTAGTATATTCGAGGATACTGAAGCTTTCTTT
d_call: TRBD1; clone_size: medium-sized; v_call: TRBV7-4; j_call: TRBJ1-1; cdr3_aa: CASSPGTGLNTEAFF; cdr3_nt: TGTGCCAGCAGCCCTGGGACAGGATTGAACACTGAAGCTTTCTTT
d_call: TRBD1; clone_size: few; v_call: TRBV11-3; j_call: TRBJ2-6; cdr3_aa: CASSLGTGSTGANVLTF; cdr3_nt: TGTGCCAGCAGCCTCGGGACAGGCTCTACTGGGGCCAACGTCCTGACTTTC
d_call: NA; clone_size: NA; v_call: TRBV29-1; j_call: TRBJ1-3; cdr3_aa: CSVGGVGNTIYF; cdr3_nt: TGCAGCGTTGGGGGGGTGGGAAACACCATATATTTT
d_call: TRBD2; clone_size: NA; v_call: TRBV6-8; j_call: TRBJ2-1; cdr3_aa: CATIAGDSYNEQFF; cdr3_nt: TGTGCCACTATAGCGGGGGACTCCTACAATGAGCAGTTCTTC
d_call: NA; clone_size: once; v_call: TRBV29-1; j_call: TRBJ1-3; cdr3_aa: CSVVMAAAGNTIYF; cdr3_nt: TGCAGCGTTGTTATGGCGGCAGCTGGAAACACCATATATTTT
d_call: TRBD2; clone_size: medium-sized; v_call: TRBV11-3; j_call: TRBJ2-7; cdr3_aa: CASSQGGTSRSYEQYF; cdr3_nt: TGTGCCAGCAGCCAAGGTGGGACTAGCCGGAGCTACGAGCAGTACTTC
d_call: TRBD2; clone_size: NA; v_call: TRBV6-8; j_call: TRBJ2-7; cdr3_aa: CASRGLASYEQYF; cdr3_nt: TGTGCCAGCAGAGGACTAGCGAGCTACGAGCAGTACTTC
d_call: TRBD1; clone_size: NA; v_call: TRBV18; j_call: TRBJ1-1; cdr3_aa: CASSRDREATEAFF; cdr3_nt: TGTGCCAGCTCACGTGACAGGGAAGCCACTGAAGCTTTCTTT
d_call: NA; clone_size: NA; v_call: TRBV11-3; j_call: TRBJ2-1; cdr3_aa: CASSSHGWPEDEQFF; cdr3_nt: TGTGCCAGCAGCTCCCACGGGTGGCCGGAGGATGAGCAGTTCTTC
d_call: TRBD1; clone_size: NA; v_call: TRBV15; j_call: TRBJ1-5; cdr3_aa: CATSDSLDREYSNQPQHF; cdr3_nt: TGTGCCACCAGCGACTCATTGGACAGGGAGTATAGCAATCAGCCCCAGCATTTT
d_call: NA; clone_size: NA; v_call: TRBV6-8; j_call: TRBJ1-1; cdr3_aa: CASSAGPNTEAFF; cdr3_nt: TGTGCCAGCAGCGCAGGGCCTAACACTGAAGCTTTCTTT
d_call: NA; clone_size: few; v_call: TRBV6-8; j_call: TRBJ1-6; cdr3_aa: CASREWGNSPLHF; cdr3_nt: TGTGCCAGCAGAGAATGGGGGAATTCACCCCTCCACTTT
d_call: TRBD2; clone_size: NA; v_call: TRBV19; j_call: TRBJ2-3; cdr3_aa: CASSIAWGASGGGTDTQYF; cdr3_nt: TGTGCCAGTAGTATCGCCTGGGGGGCTAGCGGGGGAGGCACAGATACGCAGTATTTT